The sequence of this T cell receptor (delta chain) was determined in a study of gamma-delta chains in newborns, infants, children. Study summary: Innate gammadelta T cells reportedly expand polyclonally right after birth, driven by microbial exposure, per the title.

The CDR3 runs 17 residues. Germline V lookup: CDR1 GEAIGNYY, CDR2 EKD. The junction had 1 base not matched to a gene; V was cut back by 0 bases and J by 2 bases. TCRdb ran CATT on the reads. The repertoire holds more than 7,000 delta-chain clones, with approximately 22% as singletons. This receptor was obtained from a child who was a newborn, infant or young child, either healthy, febrile or measles-vaccinated (not recorded which). Sequencing was performed on blood. The chain couples TRDV2 to TRDJ3, with 9 positions matching TRDD3. CDR3 residues: CACDTTGGPWDTRQMFF. CDR3 DNA: TGTGCCTGTGACACCACTGGGGGACCCTGGGACACCCGACAGATGTTTTTC.